This T cell receptor (beta chain) was sequenced in a study of T cell responses to AZD1222 COVID-19 vaccine listed by TCRdb under 2021. Describing the broader study: AZD1222 recipients whose second dose came at about 4 weeks and those whose second dose came at about 12 weeks were combined into one group, since spike-specific TCR depth and breadth did not differ between the two schedules. A total of 233 trial participants underwent TCR sequencing, of whom approximately 210 received two doses of AZD1222 and about 25 received two doses of the MenACWY control vaccine. Trial participants were enrolled by age into subgroups of 18-55, 56-69 and 70-plus years, and 148, 28 and 57 TCR-sequenced participants, respectively, were included in these subgroups. The study at large found these results: No day 14 peak-response samples were available, so repertoires were characterized only after the peak T cell response. Vaccine-associated CD4 TCRs spanned the whole spike protein, with dominant responses in regions 160-218 and 743-854. The 56-69-year group was small, and its depth increase did not reach significance, likely because of low power. Conclusions about previously exposed vaccinees are limited, since just five to seven AZD1222 recipients were seropositive for SARS-CoV-2 at baseline. Reportedly, close to half of the unique spike-specific TCRs recognized epitopes lying outside the regions that are mutated in the B.1.351 and B.1.1.7 variants. A significant rise in spike-specific TCR breadth and depth was observed after two AZD1222 doses relative to day 0 and relative to MenACWY recipients. Participants were mostly white British and included more females than males, and it was suggested by the authors that clonal diversity may have been underestimated.

The CDR3 regions of human TCRbeta chains were subjected to immunosequencing. Per the source publication's procedure: TCRs in the repertoires were matched against a reference library of SARS-CoV-2-specific TCRs that had been generated with the MIRA antigen-specificity platform. Breadth meant the fraction of unique TCRs that were SARS-CoV-2-associated, whereas depth meant the fraction of total T cells that were SARS-CoV-2-associated. Using the MIRA data, each spike-specific TCR was assigned both to the spike region to which the TCR was reactive and to a CD4 or CD8 class. Log10-transformed breadth and depth values were compared by one-way ANOVA with Sidak's multiple comparisons tests. Held by TCRdb, this immuneACCESS table contains in-frame sequences only and omits some clones. Under half of the omission traces to an unresolved V gene where checked; the cause of the rest is unknown. Clone size and the V and J calls come from that table; the DNA yielded D and trimming. The sample table contains about 170,000 clones; only one count was recorded for 87% of them. The ten largest make up around 2.6% of the sample.

Its CDR3 holds 14 amino acids, cysteine through phenylalanine. CDR3 DNA only is kept here, 42 bases in frame from base 1. The CDR1 and CDR2 encoded by the germline V gene are MNHEY and SVGAGI. The V end loses 0 bases and the J end loses 1 base, and a stretch of 3 bases separates them. The count of this clone is one. Its antigen remains unidentified. Base qualities are not recorded, but no much larger clone differs from it by a single base. The intended sense of this specimen's time point label: baseline before first vaccination. The vaccinee samples were drawn from two UK trials, COV001 and COV002, one of which was a single-blind randomized controlled phase 2/3 trial testing AZD1222 (ChAdOx1 nCoV-19) in healthy adults. For TCRbeta chain sequencing, PBMC samples were collected from trial participants at day 0 and at day 28 after the second dose.

The clonotype originates from an adult in good health. This material consisted of peripheral blood, taken on day 0 of AZD1222 vaccination. The chain is encoded by TRBV6-5 joined to TRBJ2-2, with an unclear D gene assignment. In nucleotides, the sequence is TGTGCCAGCAGTTACTCACGGAACACCGGGGAGCTGTTTTTT. Translated, this is CASSYSRNTGELFF.